This T cell receptor (beta chain) was found in a study of blood T cell repertoires in COVID-19. Study-wide context: Some COVID-19 samples were acute and others convalescent; all came from the United States, Italy and Spain.

CDR3 length: 15 residues. The V end lost 2 bases, the J end lost 3 bases, and 14 bases lay between the germline ends. The germline gives CDR1 SGHDT, CDR2 YYEEEE. In the authors' methods: From reference gene primer amplification, estimates of nucleated cell counts were derived. Produced via immunoSEQ multiplex PCR; TCRdb's table is partial and in-frame only. The D gene and trimming were derived from the DNA, and the V and J assignments and clone size from that table. The sample consists of 150,000 to 200,000 clones, approximately 82% of them appearing once. The specimen was peripheral blood. This TCR came from an elderly woman with acute or convalescent COVID-19. The rearrangement uses TRBV5-6 and TRBJ1-2, with a weak D call TRBD1 (5 bases). Here the CDR3 reads CASSFLQGGHYGYTF. The CDR3, as DNA: TGTGCCAGCAGCTTTTTGCAGGGCGGCCACTATGGCTACACCTTC.